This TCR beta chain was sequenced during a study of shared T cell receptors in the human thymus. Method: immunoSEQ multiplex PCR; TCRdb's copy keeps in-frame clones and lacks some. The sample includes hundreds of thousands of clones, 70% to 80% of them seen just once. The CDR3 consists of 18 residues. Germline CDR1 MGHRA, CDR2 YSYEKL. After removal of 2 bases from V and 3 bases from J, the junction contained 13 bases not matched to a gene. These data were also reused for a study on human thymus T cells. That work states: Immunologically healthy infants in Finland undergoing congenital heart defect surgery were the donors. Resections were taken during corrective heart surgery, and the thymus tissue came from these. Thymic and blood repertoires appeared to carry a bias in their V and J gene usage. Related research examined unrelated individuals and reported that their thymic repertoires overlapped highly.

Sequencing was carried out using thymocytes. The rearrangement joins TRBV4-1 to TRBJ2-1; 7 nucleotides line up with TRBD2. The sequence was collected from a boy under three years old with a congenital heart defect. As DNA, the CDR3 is TGCGCCAGCAGCCAAAGAATCCAAGCGGGATCGGTCTACAATGAGCAGTTCTTC. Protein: CASSQRIQAGSVYNEQFF.